Listed here are 10 T cell receptor beta chains from one sample, sequenced in a study of T cell changes during pregnancy in multiple sclerosis. Only in-frame clones appear in the TCRdb table, and some are missing; sequencing was by immunoSEQ multiplex PCR. The sample holds 45,000 or so clones, around 92% seen once. The input for sequencing was CD8+ T cells from peripheral blood mononuclear cells, taken after pregnancy. The receptor source for this set is a female donor with multiple sclerosis, enrolled in a pregnancy study.

The chain combines TRBV19 with TRBJ1-5; a possible D gene is TRBD1 (5 bases). Trimming took off 3 bases at V and 4 bases at J, with 10 bases between the two ends. This CDR3 has 14 amino acids. Germline V gene data show CDR1 as LNHDA and CDR2 as SQIVND (reference sequence). CDR3 in amino acids: CASSIGGYNQPQHF. CDR3 nucleotide sequence: TGTGCCAGTAGTATCGGGGGGTATAATCAGCCCCAGCATTTT.

The V gene is TRBV18, the J gene TRBJ2-6; D call uncertain. This CDR3 has 13 amino acids. V lost 6 bases to trimming and J lost 0 bases, with 3 bases between them. Germline V gene data show CDR1 as KGHSH and CDR2 as LQKENI. The CDR3: CASSRSGANVLTF. Here the CDR3 DNA reads TGTGCCAGCTCCCGCTCTGGGGCCAACGTCCTGACTTTC.

This clone has more than one count but fewer than ten. The CDR3 loop reads CASSEWLLDYGYTF. Written as DNA, the CDR3 is TGTGCCAGCAGTGAATGGCTCCTTGACTATGGCTACACCTTC. This rearrangement joins TRBV25-1 to TRBJ1-2; D is unresolved. CDR1 is MGHDK and CDR2 is SYGVNS in the germline V gene. The V end was cut by 1 base, the J end by 3 bases, with 9 bases between. This CDR3 is 14 amino acids long.

The rearrangement links TRBV27 to TRBJ2-7; 8 nucleotides agree with TRBD1. Germline V gene data show CDR1 as MNHEY and CDR2 as SMNVEV (reference sequence). The CDR3 loop spans 13 amino acids. The ends lost 3 bases at V and 7 bases at J; junction bases unmatched: 5. The CDR3 sequence is CASSFQGAVEQYF. The DNA of the CDR3 is TGTGCCAGCAGTTTCCAGGGGGCCGTTGAGCAGTACTTC.

CDR3 sequence reads: CASSQNTRDRGNQPQHF. DNA of the CDR3: TGTGCCAGCAGCCAAAATACCCGGGACAGGGGTAATCAGCCCCAGCATTTT. This chain connects TRBV11-1 to TRBJ1-5, with 10 bases fitting TRBD1. The J segment lost 4 bases and the V segment lost 5 bases, leaving 11 bases of the junction unmatched. This CDR3 is 17 amino acids long. Germline values: CDR1 SGHAT, CDR2 FQDESV (reference sequence).

This CDR3 is CASSPPPEDTQYF. The DNA of the CDR3 is TGTGCCAGCAGCCCCCCTCCGGAGGATACGCAGTATTTT. V gene TRBV11-2 combines with J gene TRBJ2-3; D is undetermined. The V and J ends lost 5 bases and 6 bases respectively, with 12 bases between them. Per the germline V gene, CDR1 is SGHAT and CDR2 is FQNNGV. The CDR3 is 13 amino acids. The full variable domain, its missing parts supplied by reference TRBV11-2 and TRBJ2-3, is EAGVAQSPRYKIIEKRQSVAFWCNPISGHATLYWYQQILGQGPKLLIQFQNNGVVDDSQLPKDRFSAERLKGVDSTLKIQPAKLEDSAVYLCASSPPPEDTQYFGPGTRLTVL.

The genes are TRBV29-1 and TRBJ2-3; tentative D call: TRBD1 (5 bases). V was shortened by 3 bases and J by 6 bases, with 16 bases between the two germline ends. The CDR3 is 14 residues long. Germline values: CDR1 SQVTM, CDR2 ANQGSEA. In nucleotides, the CDR3 is TGCAGCGTTGAGGGGTGGGGCGCAGGGGATACGCAGTATTTT. It yields the protein CSVEGWGAGDTQYF.

The rearrangement uses TRBV19 and TRBJ2-6; TRBD1 aligns across 7 bases. The V gene end was trimmed by 7 bases and the J gene end by 4 bases; junction bases not matched to a gene: 4. CDR3 size: 14 residues. Germline V gives CDR1 LNHDA, CDR2 SQIVND (reference sequence). CDR3 DNA: TGTGCCAGTACGACAGGGACGGGGGCCAACGTCCTGACTTTC. It is translated as CASTTGTGANVLTF.

The chain uses TRBV12-5 and TRBJ2-7; 8 bases match TRBD1. CDR1 LGHNT and CDR2 FRNRAP come from the germline V gene. V was clipped by 3 bases and J by 4 bases; unmatched bases: 11. The CDR3 has 16 amino acids. The CDR3 loop is CASGFHGTGEEYEQYF. Written as DNA, the CDR3 is TGTGCTAGTGGTTTCCATGGGACAGGAGAAGAGTACGAGCAGTACTTC.

J is TRBJ2-7 and V is TRBV5-4, with 8 bases identical to TRBD1. Germline V gives CDR1 SGHNT, CDR2 YYREEE (reference sequence). The V gene end was trimmed by 0 bases and the J gene end by 2 bases; junction bases not matched to a gene: 4. The CDR3 has 15 residues. In DNA form, the CDR3 reads TGTGCCAGCAGCTTGGGAGGGACAGGTACCTACGAGCAGTACTTC. It yields the protein CASSLGGTGTYEQYF.